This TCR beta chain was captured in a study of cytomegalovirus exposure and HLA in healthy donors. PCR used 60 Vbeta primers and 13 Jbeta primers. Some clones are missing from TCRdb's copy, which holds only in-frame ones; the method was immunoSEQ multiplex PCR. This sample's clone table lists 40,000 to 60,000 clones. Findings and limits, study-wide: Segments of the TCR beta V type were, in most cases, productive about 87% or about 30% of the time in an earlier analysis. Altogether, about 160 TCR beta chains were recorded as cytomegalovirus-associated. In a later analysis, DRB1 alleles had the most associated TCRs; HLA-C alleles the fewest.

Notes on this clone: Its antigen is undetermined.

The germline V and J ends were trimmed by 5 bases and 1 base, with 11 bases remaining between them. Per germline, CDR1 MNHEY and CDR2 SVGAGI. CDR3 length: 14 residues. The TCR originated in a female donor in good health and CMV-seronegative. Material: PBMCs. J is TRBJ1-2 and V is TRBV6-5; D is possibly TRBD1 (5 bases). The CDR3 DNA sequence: TGTGCCAGCAGTGATCTGGGGGGTAACTATGGCTACACCTTC. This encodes CASSDLGGNYGYTF.